Shown below are 2 T cell receptor beta chains from a single sample sequenced in a study of blood T cell repertoires in COVID-19. Assay used: immunoSEQ multiplex PCR; TCRdb lists only in-frame clones, some missing. The repertoire holds about 140,000 clones, with about 75% as singletons. Sequencing was carried out using PBMCs or T cells enriched from blood (not recorded which). The receptors derive from a woman in her fifties or sixties who had recovered from COVID-19.

The sample holds a few counts of this clone. The chain uses TRBV9 and TRBJ1-2, with D uncertain. CDR3 size: 12 residues. Germline V lookup: CDR1 SGDLS, CDR2 YYNGEE. With 3 bases removed from V and 8 bases from J, the gap between germline ends came to 11 bases. DNA of the CDR3: TGTGCCAGCAGCGCGAACGGGAGAGGCTACACCTTC. Its protein is CASSANGRGYTF.

The rearrangement joins TRBV19 to TRBJ1-5; D might be TRBD1 (5 bases). The V end lost 0 bases, the J end lost 1 base, and 13 bases lay between the germline ends. Germline assignment: CDR1 LNHDA and CDR2 SQIVND (reference sequence). The CDR3 is 17 residues long. The CDR3 is CASSIDHAGRSNQPQHF. CDR3 nucleotide sequence: TGTGCCAGTAGTATAGATCATGCAGGGAGGAGCAATCAGCCCCAGCATTTT.